This T cell receptor (beta chain) was recovered during a study of shared clonotypes between healthy human individuals (TCRdb year 2020). Regarding the research as a whole: The cohort included three men and a couple of women between 18 and 49 years of age. Per donor, three plates each were used for CD4 naive and CD4 memory, two for CD8 naive, and one for CD8 memory. Blood TCR repertoires of 5 or 6 healthy adults were deeply sequenced to estimate repertoire size and the extent of clonotype sharing between individuals. Different laboratories and diverse techniques were used to prepare libraries and sequence TCR repertoires, to increase sequencing depth and limit assay-specific biases. Between about 0.85 and 10 billion PBMCs per donor were obtained by leukapheresis. Broad study findings and their caveats: Based on pairwise subsampling, the degree of clonotype sharing among donors was expected to be affected by sequencing depth. Sampling was restricted to blood, and TCR repertoires in tissues likely differ from the TCR repertoires found in blood. When four donors were compared, the shared fraction of clonotypes was roughly 5% for naive CD4, over 3% for naive CD8, about 2.4% for memory CD4, and 0.35% to 0.4% for memory CD8. Incomplete sequencing was indicated by rarefaction of sorted-subset datasets, despite the large sequencing depth. Estimated clonotype richness was generally larger for naive than for memory subsets. Because the study included a small number of donors, the genetic and exposure-history diversity represented was limited. Compared with non-shared clonotypes, the clonotypes found in all four sorted-subset donors had higher generation probabilities.

Donors were healthy HIV-negative adults with no recently reported acute infections or vaccinations. Only Caucasian adults living in Nashville, Tennessee, USA were represented among the donors. CD4+ T cells were enriched by magnetic negative selection, after which naive cells were positively selected on CD45RA and the negative fraction was taken as the memory subset. After blood collection by leukapheresis, PBMCs were isolated using Ficoll-Histopaque density gradient centrifugation and then cryopreserved in the vapor phase of liquid nitrogen. Analytical flow cytometry was used to check the purity and quantity of each magnetically sorted T cell population. Genomic DNA was isolated from each sorted fraction and quantified by UV absorbance on a Nanodrop 2000c. Using the deep immunoSEQ assay, TCR CDR3 regions were amplified from genomic DNA by multiplex PCR. For each cell subset, the extracted genomic DNA was distributed evenly across all wells of several immunoSEQ 96-well plates, and each plate served as one replicate. For sorted subsets, each replicate PCR was loaded with approximately 0.2 ug genomic DNA, equivalent to some 31,000 T cell genomes. Purified libraries were measured with a Qubit 3.0 fluorometer, size-checked on a Bioanalyzer 2100, and measured again with the KAPA Library Quantification kit. Each immunoSEQ 96-well plate was sequenced on its own single-read 150-cycle Illumina NextSeq 550 flow cell. In the source study's methods: Because the immunoSEQ output held only junctional sequences and lacked quality scores, the filtering could not match the filtering applied to full-length reads. To assign V/J genes and CDR3, sequences were annotated using PyIR, a Python wrapper for IgBLAST v1.9, with IMGT germline references. Any read was removed if the V/J assignment was weak (E-value above 1e-6), the CDR3 was missing, or the read contained stop codons, out-of-frame junctions, or ambiguous translated residues. V3J clonotypes were defined as sequences sharing an identical inferred V gene, J gene, and CDR3 amino acid sequence. To compute the percentage overlap between repertoires, the number of shared unique clonotypes was divided by the size of the smaller repertoire. Richness of each repertoire was evaluated using RTK rarefaction, the Chao1 estimator, and Recon v2.1 estimates of unobserved clonotypes. Generation probabilities for all TCRbeta clonotypes obtained by the gDNA method from several donors were computed using OLGA. This immuneACCESS table, as held by TCRdb, lists in-frame sequences with V and J called but not all clones. Of the missing ones, under half trace to an unresolved V gene in checked studies; the others have no known cause. Clone size and the V and J calls come from that table; the DNA yielded D and trimming. This sample is represented by about 1.1 million clones; roughly 80% of them were singletons. In total, the top ten clones hold about 0.94% of the sample.

V was cut back by 1 base and J by 5 bases, leaving a gap of 4 bases between them. The CDR3 sequence holds 12 residues, the cysteine and phenylalanine included. Only the CDR3 part of the read is kept: 36 bases, read in frame from the first base. The germline V gene encodes CDR1 SGHAT and CDR2 FQDESV (reference sequence). This clone was recorded once. There is no known antigen for this receptor. Base qualities are not at hand, and no much larger clone is one base apart. The TCR was taken from a young man in good health. Some clones in this sample may be carry-over from other donors' samples. The rearrangement joined TRBV11-1 to TRBJ2-3, with no confidently assigned D gene. Sequenced material: memory CD4+ T cells from PBMCs. The sample's cell subset or site, from its label and the paper: CD45RA-negative fraction. The sequence in DNA is TGTGCCAGCAGCTTAGACCGAGATACGCAGTATTTT. Protein translation: CASSLDRDTQYF.